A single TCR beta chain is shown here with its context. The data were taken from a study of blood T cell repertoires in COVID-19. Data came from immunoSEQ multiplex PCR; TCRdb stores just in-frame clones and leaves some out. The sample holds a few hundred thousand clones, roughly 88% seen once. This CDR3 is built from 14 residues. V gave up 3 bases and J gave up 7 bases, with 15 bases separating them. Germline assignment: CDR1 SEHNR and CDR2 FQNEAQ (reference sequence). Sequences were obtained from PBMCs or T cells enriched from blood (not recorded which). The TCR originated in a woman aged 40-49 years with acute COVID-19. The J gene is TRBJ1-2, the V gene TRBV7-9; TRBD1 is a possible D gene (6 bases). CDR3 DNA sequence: TGTGCCAGCAGCTTCCGACAGGACCTTGGTGGCTACACCTTC. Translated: CASSFRQDLGGYTF.